These 27 T cell receptor beta chains were sequenced from one sample in a study of cytomegalovirus exposure and HLA in healthy donors. Both 60 Vbeta primers and 13 Jbeta primers went into the PCR. Assay: immunoSEQ multiplex PCR; the TCRdb copy retains only in-frame clones and omits some. The sample consists of 120,000 to 150,000 clones, about 73% of them appearing once. Source material: PBMCs. The receptor source for this set is a man aged 35 to 55 in good health and CMV-seropositive.

The V and J genes are TRBV6-5 and TRBJ1-5; 7 bases map to TRBD1. Germline loops: CDR1 MNHEY, CDR2 SVGAGI. The CDR3 consists of 15 residues. The J segment lost 2 bases and the V segment lost 6 bases, leaving 7 bases of the junction unmatched. The DNA for the CDR3 is TGTGCCAGCAGCACGACAGGGAACGGCAATCAGCCCCAGCATTTT. Translating it yields CASSTTGNGNQPQHF.

The rearrangement joins TRBV4-3 to TRBJ1-4; D is unclear. The germline V gene encodes CDR1 LGHNA and CDR2 YSLEER. The CDR3 contains 17 residues. The V gene lost 0 bases and the J gene lost 0 bases, with 11 bases spanning the gap. CDR3 DNA: TGCGCCAGCAGCCAAGACAACAGAGATTCAACTAATGAAAAACTGTTTTTT. Encoded protein: CASSQDNRDSTNEKLFF.

J is TRBJ1-1 and V is TRBV30; 8 nucleotides align to TRBD1. The CDR3 extends over 17 amino acids. Germline V gene data show CDR1 as GTSNPN and CDR2 as SVGIG (reference sequence). With V trimmed by 4 bases and J by 0 bases, 13 bases remained unmatched. The CDR3 region has the DNA TGTGCCTGGATCAACAGGTGGTCGGGACAGGTGAACACTGAAGCTTTCTTT. Translating gives CAWINRWSGQVNTEAFF.

The rearrangement uses TRBV30 and TRBJ2-7, with 7 bases that match TRBD2. Trimming at V came to 2 bases and at J to 2 bases, leaving 12 bases not matched to a gene. This CDR3 is 16 amino acids long. CDR1 and CDR2 (germline): GTSNPN, SVGIG (reference sequence). The CDR3 nucleotides are TGTGCCTGGAGTCCCTCGGTCGGGAGGTCGCCCTACGAGCAGTACTTC. Protein: CAWSPSVGRSPYEQYF.

The chain joins TRBV5-1 to TRBJ1-1; 7 bases line up with TRBD1. J gave up 5 bases and V 5 bases, and 9 bases lay outside the gene matches. The CDR3 is 14 residues long. The germline V gene encodes CDR1 SGHRS and CDR2 YFSETQ. The CDR3 sequence is CASRTEQGRTEAFF. For the CDR3, the DNA is TGCGCCAGCAGAACCGAACAGGGGAGGACTGAAGCTTTCTTT.

This chain connects TRBV27 to TRBJ2-7; TRBD2 agrees at 10 bases. Trimming cost V 8 bases and J 4 bases; bases outside gene matches: 11. The CDR3 length is 15 residues. Germline CDR1 MNHEY, CDR2 SMNVEV (reference sequence). The CDR3 nucleotides are TGTGCCAGCCTAGGGGCTAGCGGGAGAAATTACGAGCAGTACTTC. Translation gives CASLGASGRNYEQYF.

The rearrangement links TRBV7-9 to TRBJ2-1; TRBD2 agrees at 10 bases. The germline V gene has CDR1 SEHNR and CDR2 FQNEAQ (reference sequence). The CDR3 covers 17 residues. The ends lost 4 bases at V and 4 bases at J; junction bases unmatched: 10. The CDR3 spells CASSSRLAGEPYNEQFF. Here the CDR3 DNA reads TGTGCCAGCAGCTCCCGACTAGCGGGTGAACCATACAATGAGCAGTTCTTC.

The rearrangement joins TRBV7-3 to TRBJ2-1, with a possible D match to TRBD1 (6 bases). V lost 5 bases and J lost 1, with 12 bases in between. CDR1 is SGHTA, CDR2 FQGTGA, per germline. The CDR3 is made up of 15 amino acids. The DNA of the CDR3 is TGTGCCAGCAGCCCCAAAAGGGGGTCCTACAATGAGCAGTTCTTC. It encodes CASSPKRGSYNEQFF.

The J gene is TRBJ1-4, the V gene TRBV6-6, with TRBD1 identical over 9 bases. The length of the CDR3 is 15 residues. With 0 bases clipped from V and 10 bases from J, the junction kept 6 bases outside the gene matches. From germline, CDR1 is MNHNY and CDR2 SVGAGI (reference sequence). CDR3 sequence reads: CASSYSDRGAGKLFF. The CDR3 DNA reads TGTGCCAGCAGTTACTCGGACAGGGGCGCCGGAAAACTGTTTTTT.

The V and J genes are TRBV7-2 and TRBJ1-5; D gene unclear. Germline V gives CDR1 SGHTA, CDR2 FQGNSA. The CDR3 consists of 13 residues. V lost 2 bases and J 5 bases, leaving 7 bases between the germline ends. The CDR3 region is CASSLWRDQPQHF. For the CDR3, the DNA is TGTGCCAGCAGCTTATGGCGGGATCAGCCCCAGCATTTT.

This clone has a single count. J is TRBJ2-1 and V is TRBV6-5, with no clear D. V was shortened by 6 bases and J by 10 bases, with 16 bases between the two germline ends. There are 13 residues in the CDR3. CDR1 MNHEY and CDR2 SVGAGI come from the germline V gene. The CDR3 DNA is TGTGCCAGCAGCTCACGGTATCCGTGGGAGCAGTTCTTC. It yields the protein CASSSRYPWEQFF.

Regarding this clone: The junction departs from the called germline gene at one end, perhaps through a read error. The genes are TRBV20-1 and TRBJ1-2; D remains ambiguous. Germline V CDR1 and CDR2: DFQATT, SNEGSKA (reference sequence). This CDR3 region has 9 residues. The CDR3 bases are TGCAGTGCTCCCCCGAGCTATGCCTTC. Protein sequence: CSAPPSYAF.

V usage is TRBV29-1 and J usage is TRBJ2-1; 9 positions match TRBD2. CDR1 and CDR2 (germline): SQVTM, ANQGSEA. V shed 5 bases, J shed 1 base, and the junction held 15 bases outside the gene matches. This CDR3 has 18 residues. The chain's CDR3 is CSVRLAGTKANSYNEQFF. In DNA form, the CDR3 reads TGCAGCGTTCGCCTAGCGGGAACTAAAGCGAATTCCTACAATGAGCAGTTCTTC.

The chain carries TRBV18 and TRBJ2-1; a weak D match, TRBD2 (5 bases). V dropped 6 bases and J dropped 0 bases, with 12 bases sitting between them. The CDR3 runs to 15 residues. Germline assignment: CDR1 KGHSH and CDR2 LQKENI. The CDR3 DNA reads as TGTGCCAGCTCCCTCAGCGGTTACTCCTACAATGAGCAGTTCTTC. It is translated as CASSLSGYSYNEQFF.

The rearrangement uses TRBV4-1 and TRBJ1-2; 8 positions agree with TRBD1. This CDR3 region has 15 residues. Germline V gene sequence: CDR1 MGHRA, CDR2 YSYEKL. V shed 3 bases, J shed 6 bases, and the junction held 9 bases outside the gene matches. The CDR3 region has the DNA TGCGCCAGCAGCCATAGGCAGGGGGCGAATGATGGCTACACCTTC. Its protein is CASSHRQGANDGYTF.

The chain joins TRBV15 to TRBJ2-3; D perhaps matches TRBD1 (5 bases). V was cut by 0 bases and J by 6 bases, with 13 bases left in between. The CDR3 loop spans 15 amino acids. Per the germline V gene, CDR1 is LNHNV and CDR2 is YYDKDF (reference sequence). Here the CDR3 reads CATSRDRAAGDTQYF. CDR3 in DNA: TGTGCCACCAGCAGAGATCGGGCTGCAGGGGATACGCAGTATTTT.

The rearrangement uses TRBV11-2 and TRBJ2-7; 9 nucleotides line up with TRBD1. Germline V gives CDR1 SGHAT, CDR2 FQNNGV. This CDR3 is built from 14 residues. The junction had 4 bases not matched to a gene; V was cut back by 5 bases and J by 2 bases. As DNA, the CDR3 is TGTGCCAGCAGCCCAGGGACAGGGACCTACGAGCAGTACTTC. This translates into CASSPGTGTYEQYF.

The V call is TRBV14, the J call TRBJ2-4, with 8 bases identical to TRBD2. Germline CDR1 is SGHDN and CDR2 is FVKESK. Trimming cost V 1 base and J 2 bases; bases outside gene matches: 16. This CDR3 spans 20 amino acids. The CDR3: CASSQVRSGSDVWSKNIQYF. DNA of the CDR3: TGTGCCAGCAGCCAAGTGAGAAGCGGGAGCGATGTCTGGTCCAAAAACATTCAGTACTTC. Supplemented by reference TRBV14 and TRBJ2-4, the full variable domain reads EAGVTQFPSHSVIEKGQTVTLRCDPISGHDNLYWYRRVMGKEIKFLLHFVKESKQDESGMPNNRFLAERTGGTYSTLKVQPAELEDSGVYFCASSQVRSGSDVWSKNIQYFGAGTRLSVL.

A few counts support this clone. The junction and the germline gene differ at one end; a read error may be behind it. The chain combines TRBV7-9 with TRBJ2-7, with 7 positions matching TRBD2. Germline CDR1 reads SEHNR; CDR2 reads FQNEAQ (reference sequence). This CDR3 is 14 amino acids long. CDR3 nucleotide sequence: TGTTCCAGCAGCCCTGGACTAGAAACCTACGAGCAGTACTTC. It translates to CSSSPGLETYEQYF.

V usage is TRBV29-1 and J usage is TRBJ2-7; 10 nucleotides agree with TRBD2. The CDR3 sequence is 13 residues long. Germline CDR1 reads SQVTM; CDR2 reads ANQGSEA. The V segment lost 6 bases and the J segment 6 bases; nucleotides outside the gene matches: 8. The CDR3 region has the DNA TGCAGCGTCGAGAGCGGGAGGGCCCTCGAGCAGTACTTC. It encodes CSVESGRALEQYF.

The V and J genes are TRBV5-1 and TRBJ1-1; D is unclear. The CDR3 runs 14 residues. Germline V lookup: CDR1 SGHRS, CDR2 YFSETQ. Trimming took off 0 bases at V and 2 bases at J, with 8 bases between the two ends. The CDR3: CASSLDTKNTEAFF. CDR3 DNA sequence: TGCGCCAGCAGCTTGGACACAAAAAACACTGAAGCTTTCTTT.

The chain couples TRBV14 to TRBJ1-2, with D uncertain. This CDR3 region has 12 residues. Germline V gene lookup returns CDR1 SGHDN and CDR2 FVKESK. Trimming removed 1 base from V and 5 bases from J, with 5 bases in between. CDR3 sequence reads: CASSQGRYGYTF. DNA of the CDR3: TGTGCCAGCAGCCAAGGGAGATATGGCTACACCTTC.

The chain couples TRBV29-1 to TRBJ1-5, with D perhaps matching TRBD1 (6 bases). The V gene lost 5 bases and the J gene lost 3 bases, with 11 bases spanning the gap. This CDR3 region has 13 residues. CDR1 and CDR2 (germline): SQVTM, ANQGSEA. CDR3 loop: CSVTQGYNQPQHF. DNA of the CDR3: TGCAGCGTTACACAGGGTTACAATCAGCCCCAGCATTTT.

This clone was seen a handful of times. As DNA, the CDR3 is TGTGCCAGCAGCCCAGGGACAGGGGTGGGCAATGAGCAGTTCTTC. Translation: CASSPGTGVGNEQFF. The chain links TRBV7-7 to TRBJ2-1; 10 bases fit TRBD1. Germline V gene lookup returns CDR1 SSHAT and CDR2 FNYEAQ (reference sequence). The CDR3 runs to 15 residues. J was trimmed by 6 bases and V by 5 bases; bases with no gene match: 7.

In its sample, this clone was seen once. This rearrangement joins TRBV2 to TRBJ2-2, with 11 bases fitting TRBD2. The CDR3 runs 15 residues. V lost 3 bases to trimming and J lost 5 bases; unmatched junction nucleotides: 2. The germline gives CDR1 SNHLY, CDR2 FYNNEI. The CDR3 DNA reads TGTGCCAGCAGTGACCTAGCGGGAGGAACCGGGGAGCTGTTTTTT. Translation gives CASSDLAGGTGELFF.

This sequence joins TRBV6-1 and TRBJ2-7; 8 bases fit TRBD2. Germline assignment: CDR1 MNHNS and CDR2 SASEGT. The V segment lost 2 bases and the J segment 2 bases; nucleotides outside the gene matches: 5. The CDR3 length is 15 residues. The DNA of the CDR3 is TGTGCCAGCAGTGAATCATTAGCGGGACCCTACGAGCAGTACTTC. Its protein product is CASSESLAGPYEQYF.

The chain is built from TRBV5-1 and TRBJ2-5; 9 bases line up with TRBD1. The DNA end is a closer match to TRBJ2-7, so the J assignment may be wrong. The germline CDR1 and CDR2 sequences are SGHRS and YFSETQ. The CDR3 is 17 amino acids. The CDR3 region is CASSLVPPGQGAYEQYF. CDR3 bases: TGCGCCAGCAGCTTAGTCCCCCCGGGACAGGGCGCCTACGAGCAGTACTTC.